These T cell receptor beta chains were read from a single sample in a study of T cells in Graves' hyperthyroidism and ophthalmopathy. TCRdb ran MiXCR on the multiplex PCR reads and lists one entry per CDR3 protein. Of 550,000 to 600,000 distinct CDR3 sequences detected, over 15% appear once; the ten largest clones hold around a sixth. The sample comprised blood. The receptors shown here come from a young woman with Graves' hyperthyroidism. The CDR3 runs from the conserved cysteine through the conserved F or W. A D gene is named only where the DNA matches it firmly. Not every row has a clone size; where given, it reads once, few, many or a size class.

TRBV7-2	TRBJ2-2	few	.	CASSLTVSSDTGELFF	TGTGCCAGCAGCTTAACGGTCAGTTCGGACACCGGGGAGCTGTTTTTT
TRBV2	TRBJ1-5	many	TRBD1	CASSPYQQGAQHF	TGTGCCAGCAGTCCTTATCAACAGGGGGCCCAGCATTTT
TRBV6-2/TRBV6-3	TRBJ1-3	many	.	CASTPGATPGNTIYF	TGTGCCAGCACCCCAGGGGCGACTCCCGGAAACACCATATATTTT
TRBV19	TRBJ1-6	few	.	CASSIIRSYNSPLHF	TGTGCCAGTAGTATTATCCGGTCCTATAATTCACCCCTCCACTTT
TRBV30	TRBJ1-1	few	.	CAWSVGDFEAFF	TGTGCCTGGAGTGTCGGGGATTTTGAAGCTTTCTTT
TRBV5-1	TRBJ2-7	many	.	CASSYAYPGSNYEQYF	TGCGCCAGCAGCTACGCGTACCCGGGTTCAAACTACGAGCAGTACTTC
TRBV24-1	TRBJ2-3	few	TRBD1	CATSEGDRVFTDTQYF	TGTGCCACCAGTGAGGGGGACAGGGTATTCACAGATACGCAGTATTTT
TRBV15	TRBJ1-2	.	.	CATGRGGNYGYTF	TGTGCCACCGGCAGAGGAGGGAACTATGGCTACACCTTC
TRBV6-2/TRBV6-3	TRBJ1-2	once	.	CASSVDANYGYTF	TGTGCCAGCAGTGTGGACGCTAACTATGGCTACACCTTC
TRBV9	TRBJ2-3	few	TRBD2	CASSVEGSSGSSDTQYF	TGTGCCAGCAGCGTAGAGGGGTCTAGCGGGAGTTCAGATACGCAGTATTTT
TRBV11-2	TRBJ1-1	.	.	CASSLGTGLPGAFF	TGTGCCAGCAGCTTGGGTACAGGACTCCCCGGAGCTTTCTTT
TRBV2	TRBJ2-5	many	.	CASAQDLQETQYF	TGTGCCAGCGCACAGGATCTCCAAGAGACCCAGTACTTC
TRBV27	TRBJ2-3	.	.	CASSEARGGAITDTQYF	TGTGCCAGCAGTGAGGCCAGGGGGGGGGCGATCACAGATACGCAGTATTTT
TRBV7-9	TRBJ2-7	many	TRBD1	CASSTEQGGEQYF	TGTGCCAGCAGCACCGAACAGGGGGGCGAGCAGTACTTC
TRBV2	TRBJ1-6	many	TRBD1	CASRLGQGDSSPLHF	TGTGCCAGCAGGCTGGGACAGGGGGATAGTTCACCCCTCCACTTT
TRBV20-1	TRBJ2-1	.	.	CSARDPGAYNEQFF	TGCAGTGCTAGAGATCCGGGAGCCTACAATGAGCAGTTCTTC
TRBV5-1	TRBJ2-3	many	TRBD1	CASSLEGQYTDTQYF	TGCGCCAGCAGCTTGGAGGGACAGTACACAGATACGCAGTATTTT
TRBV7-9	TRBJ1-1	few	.	CASSLTGSKTEAFF	TGTGCCAGCAGCTTAACGGGTTCGAAGACTGAAGCTTTCTTT
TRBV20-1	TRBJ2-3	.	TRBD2	CSASSWRGGSDTQYF	TGCAGTGCTAGCTCCTGGCGGGGGGGGTCAGATACGCAGTATTTT
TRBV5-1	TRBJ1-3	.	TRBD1	CASSSEGATSGNTIYF	TGCGCCAGCAGCTCGGAGGGGGCTACCTCTGGAAACACCATATATTTT
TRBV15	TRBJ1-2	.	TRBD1	CATSRAGQGFGYTF	TGTGCCACCAGCAGAGCCGGACAGGGTTTCGGCTACACCTTC
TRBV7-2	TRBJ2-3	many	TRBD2	CASARTGTRTDTQYF	TGTGCCAGCGCGCGTACAGGGACTAGAACAGATACGCAGTATTTT